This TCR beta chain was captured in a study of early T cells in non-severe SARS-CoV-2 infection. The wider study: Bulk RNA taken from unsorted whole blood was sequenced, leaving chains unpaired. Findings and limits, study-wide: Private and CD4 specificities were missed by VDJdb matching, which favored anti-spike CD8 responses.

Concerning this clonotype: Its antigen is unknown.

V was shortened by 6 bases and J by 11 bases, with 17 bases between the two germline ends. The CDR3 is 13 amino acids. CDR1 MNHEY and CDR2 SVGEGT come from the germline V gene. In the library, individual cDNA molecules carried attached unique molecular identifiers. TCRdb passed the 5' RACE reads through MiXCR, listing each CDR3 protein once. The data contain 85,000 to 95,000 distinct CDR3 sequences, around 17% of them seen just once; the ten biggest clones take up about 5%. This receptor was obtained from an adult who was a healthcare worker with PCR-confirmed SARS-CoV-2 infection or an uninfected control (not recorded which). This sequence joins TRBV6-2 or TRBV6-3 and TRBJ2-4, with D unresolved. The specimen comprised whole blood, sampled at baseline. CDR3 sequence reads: CASSAGPSRVQYF. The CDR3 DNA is TGTGCCAGCAGCGCAGGCCCTTCCCGAGTTCAGTACTTC.